The next 3 T cell receptor beta chains were all read from a single sample in a study of blood T cell repertoires in COVID-19. Measured with immunoSEQ multiplex PCR; TCRdb has only the in-frame clones, and not every one. The sample lists about 120,000 clones; around four fifths were seen once. The specimen was peripheral blood. Receptors were obtained from a man in his sixties with active or convalescent COVID-19.

The chain recombines TRBV11-2 with TRBJ2-7; possible D gene TRBD1, 6 bases. The CDR3 sequence is 14 residues long. Trimming removed 11 bases at V and 1 base at J, with 18 bases between. Germline values: CDR1 SGHAT, CDR2 FQNNGV. CDR3 nucleotide sequence: TGTGCCCGACGGGGACACACACCTTCCTACGAGCAGTACTTC. Its protein product is CARRGHTPSYEQYF. The full variable domain, its missing parts supplied by reference TRBV11-2 and TRBJ2-7, is EAGVAQSPRYKIIEKRQSVAFWCNPISGHATLYWYQQILGQGPKLLIQFQNNGVVDDSQLPKDRFSAERLKGVDSTLKIQPAKLEDSAVYLCARRGHTPSYEQYFGPGTRLTVT.

The chain has TRBV29-1 and TRBJ2-1, with 7 bases aligning to TRBD2. CDR3 length equals 15 residues. Germline trimming cut 2 bases from V and 0 bases from J; bases unmatched to any gene: 4. CDR1 and CDR2 from the germline V gene are SQVTM and ANQGSEA. The CDR3 reads CSVEKLASSYNEQFF. CDR3 bases: TGCAGCGTTGAAAAACTAGCGAGCTCCTACAATGAGCAGTTCTTC.

V and J are TRBV18 and TRBJ2-5; a possible D gene is TRBD1 (6 bases). This CDR3 region has 14 residues. The V gene's germline CDR1 is KGHSH and CDR2 LQKENI. Trimming removed 4 bases at V and 3 bases at J, with 12 bases between. CDR3 sequence reads: CASSQVRTEETQYF. Here the CDR3 DNA reads TGTGCCAGCTCACAGGTGCGGACAGAAGAGACCCAGTACTTC. Full variable domain (missing parts from reference TRBV18 and TRBJ2-5): NAGVMQNPRHLVRRRGQEARLRCSPMKGHSHVYWYRQLPEEGLKFMVYLQKENIIDESGMPKERFSAEFPKEGPSILRIQQVVRGDSAAYFCASSQVRTEETQYFGPGTRLLVL.